The clone carrying this T cell receptor beta chain was found once. Authors' analysis steps: Amplification from reference gene primers served as the basis for estimated nucleated cell counts. The data were produced by immunoSEQ multiplex PCR, yet TCRdb's version contains in-frame clones alone and is incomplete. Clone size and the V and J calls come from that table; the DNA yielded D and trimming. The sample carries around 200,000 clones, approximately 84% recorded once. This record belongs to a study of blood T cell repertoires in COVID-19. About the study: The United States, Italy and Spain provided the acute and convalescent COVID-19 samples. From T cells, B-cell-depleted T cells, or PBMCs came the material, which was cDNA or gDNA.

Trimming left V 2 bases short and J 5 bases short, with 15 bases between. Germline lookup yields CDR1 SGHNT and CDR2 YYREEE (reference sequence). The CDR3 has 15 residues. Sequencing was carried out using peripheral blood. The sequence was collected from a man in his fifties or sixties with acute or convalescent COVID-19. The chain uses TRBV5-4 and TRBJ2-3; D is unclear. The CDR3 bases are TGTGCCAGCAGCTTCTGGCTAGACGGTAAAGATACGCAGTATTTT. Its protein product is CASSFWLDGKDTQYF.